The 21 T cell receptor beta chains reported below all come from one sample, sequenced in a study of OX40 agonist ivuxolimab in advanced cancers. Only in-frame clones appear in the TCRdb table, and some are missing; sequencing was by immunoSEQ multiplex PCR. This table holds about 41,000 clones, approximately 86% found once. This material consisted of CD4+ or CD8+ T cells sorted from blood, taken in a trial of the OX40 agonist ivuxolimab. Receptors were obtained from an adult with an advanced solid tumor such as melanoma, head and neck, liver or kidney cancer.

The chain recombines TRBV15 with TRBJ2-5, with D unresolved. The CDR3 is made up of 12 amino acids. Germline CDR1 is LNHNV and CDR2 is YYDKDF (reference sequence). V was shortened by 5 bases and J by 5 bases, with 9 bases between the two germline ends. The CDR3 here is CATSHSEETQYF. As DNA, the CDR3 is TGTGCCACCAGCCACTCCGAGGAGACCCAGTACTTC.

This clone was observed a handful of times. The gene calls are TRBV14 and TRBJ1-4; no firm D call. The CDR3 is made up of 18 amino acids. The V end was cut by 3 bases, the J end by 7 bases, with 24 bases between. CDR1 SGHDN and CDR2 FVKESK come from the germline V gene. CDR3 amino acids: CASSHPPGRFSRSEKLFF. The CDR3 DNA is TGTGCCAGCAGCCACCCACCTGGCAGATTCAGTCGGAGTGAAAAACTGTTTTTT.

The gene calls are TRBV28 and TRBJ1-2; perhaps TRBD1 as D (5 bases). The V gene's germline CDR1 is MDHEN and CDR2 SYDVKM. Trimming removed 4 bases at V and 8 bases at J, with 14 bases between. This CDR3 comprises 13 residues. The CDR3 loop reads CASSSGLWEGYTF. The CDR3 DNA follows: TGTGCCAGCAGTTCAGGGCTATGGGAGGGCTACACCTTC.

The sample holds one count of this clone. The chain recombines TRBV28 with TRBJ2-2, with D tentatively TRBD1 or TRBD2 (5 bases each). CDR3 size: 13 residues. From germline, CDR1 is MDHEN and CDR2 SYDVKM. Trimming stripped 5 bases from V and 4 bases from J, with 8 bases between. Here the CDR3 DNA reads TGTGCCAGCAGTCCAGGGACCACCGGGGAGCTGTTTTTT. It yields the protein CASSPGTTGELFF.

Here the CDR3 reads CASSPDRPFSTDTQYF. CDR3 coding DNA: TGTGCCAGCAGCCCGGACAGGCCCTTTAGCACAGATACGCAGTATTTT. The chain recombines TRBV14 with TRBJ2-3, with 7 bases fitting TRBD1. The junction had 7 bases not matched to a gene; V was cut back by 4 bases and J by 0 bases. From germline, CDR1 is SGHDN and CDR2 FVKESK. This CDR3 is 16 amino acids long.

Remarks on this clone: Germline is not matched at one junction end, which may reflect a read error. This chain joins TRBV2 and TRBJ2-7, with TRBD1 matching over 8 bases. Per germline, CDR1 SNHLY and CDR2 FYNNEI. CDR3 size: 15 residues. The CDR3 protein is CASSHTSGTGGSLGF. The CDR3 coding sequence is TGTGCCAGCAGTCATACCTCCGGGACAGGCGGGTCTTTAGGCTTC.

J is TRBJ2-7 and V is TRBV30; no clear D. The V end was cut by 0 bases, the J end by 3 bases, with 9 bases between. Germline V lookup: CDR1 GTSNPN, CDR2 SVGIG (reference sequence). This CDR3 contains 13 residues. CDR3 nucleotides: TGTGCCTGGAGTGTTGGGCGGAACTACGAGCAGTACTTC. This gives the protein CAWSVGRNYEQYF.

This rearrangement joins TRBV2 to TRBJ2-3; the match to TRBD2 covers 9 bases. The CDR3 is made up of 14 amino acids. V was pared by 6 bases and J by 6 bases, with 7 bases of the junction left unmatched. Germline values: CDR1 SNHLY, CDR2 FYNNEI. In DNA, the CDR3 is TGTGCCAGCAGAGCAAACGCGGGGGGGGATACGCAGTATTTT. Its protein is CASRANAGGDTQYF.

The chain employs TRBV6-1 and TRBJ2-1; perhaps TRBD1 as D (6 bases). Germline assignment: CDR1 MNHNS and CDR2 SASEGT. V was shortened by 6 bases and J by 3 bases, with 9 bases between the two germline ends. The CDR3 contains 13 residues. In nucleotides, the CDR3 is TGTGCCAGCAGGGACAGTAACTACAATGAGCAGTTCTTC. This codes for CASRDSNYNEQFF.

The chain has TRBV29-1 and TRBJ1-2; maybe TRBD1 (6 bases). V was cut by 4 bases and J by 2 bases, with 17 bases left in between. Germline lookup yields CDR1 SQVTM and CDR2 ANQGSEA. This CDR3 spans 15 amino acids. The CDR3 sequence is CSVVGRGSGNYGYTF. CDR3 nucleotide sequence: TGCAGCGTTGTTGGCAGGGGATCTGGAAACTATGGCTACACCTTC. Combining the CDR3 with reference TRBV29-1 and TRBJ1-2 gives the whole variable domain SAVISQKPSRDICQRGTSLTIQCQVDSQVTMMFWYRQQPGQSLTLIATANQGSEATYESGFVIDKFPISRPNLTFSTLTVSNMSPEDSSIYLCSVVGRGSGNYGYTFGSGTRLTVV.

The chain is built from TRBV21-1 and TRBJ1-2. TRBV21-1 represents a pseudogene. This CDR3 is 16 amino acids long. The CDR3 bases are TGTGCCAGCAGCAAACAAAGGCGGCCCCGAAGTTATGGCTACACCTTC. It codes for CASSKQRRPRSYGYTF.

This clone was observed a single time. This chain links TRBV5-1 with TRBJ1-4; D is unclear. The CDR3 contains 15 residues. V dropped 4 bases and J dropped 8 bases, with 18 bases sitting between them. Germline V CDR1 and CDR2: SGHRS, YFSETQ. This CDR3 reads CASSPIDPVGEKLFF. In DNA form, the CDR3 reads TGCGCCAGCAGCCCAATTGACCCCGTCGGGGAAAAACTGTTTTTT.

This clone was seen a single time. The chain combines TRBV5-6 with TRBJ1-2; D might be TRBD1 (5 bases). Trimming removed 2 bases at V and 11 bases at J, with 13 bases between. CDR1 SGHDT and CDR2 YYEEEE come from the germline V gene. The CDR3 has 12 amino acids. The CDR3 protein is CASSFDSMIYTF. CDR3 nucleotides: TGTGCCAGCAGCTTCGACAGTATGATTTACACCTTC.

For the CDR3, the DNA is TGTGCCAGCAGCTTAGCGGCGCAGACCCACGAGCAGTACTTC. It is translated as CASSLAAQTHEQYF. V is TRBV7-2 and J is TRBJ2-7, with D unclear. V was clipped by 0 bases and J by 5 bases, with 11 bases between them. Germline CDR1 reads SGHTA; CDR2 reads FQGNSA. The CDR3 loop spans 14 amino acids.

CDR3 region: CASSPIGGSPYEQYF. The CDR3 nucleotides read TGTGCCAGCAGCCCTATTGGCGGGAGTCCCTACGAGCAGTACTTC. This chain joins TRBV7-8 and TRBJ2-7; 7 bases map to TRBD2. CDR3 length: 15 amino acids. V shed 5 bases and J 2 bases; nucleotides not matched to a gene: 9. Per the germline V gene, CDR1 is SGHVS and CDR2 is FQNEAQ.

The V gene is TRBV7-9, the J gene TRBJ2-3, with D unclear. Germline values: CDR1 SEHNR, CDR2 FQNEAQ (reference sequence). The CDR3 is 13 residues long. The V gene lost 1 base and the J gene lost 2 bases, with 4 bases spanning the gap. In DNA form, the CDR3 reads TGTGCCAGCAGCTTAGGCCTCACAGATACGCAGTATTTT. It is translated as CASSLGLTDTQYF.

The gene calls are TRBV18 and TRBJ1-1; weak D call: TRBD1 (6 bases). Per the germline V gene, CDR1 is KGHSH and CDR2 is LQKENI. The ends were cut back, 2 bases at V and 5 bases at J, with 9 bases in the middle. The CDR3 sequence is 13 residues long. This chain's CDR3 is CASSPGQTTEAFF. The CDR3 DNA follows: TGTGCCAGCTCACCAGGACAGACGACTGAAGCTTTCTTT.

This clone has just one count. The V gene is TRBV7-9, the J gene TRBJ2-7, with 14 bases matching TRBD2. This CDR3 has 17 amino acids. Germline V gene sequence: CDR1 SEHNR, CDR2 FQNEAQ (reference sequence). The V segment lost 5 bases and the J segment 6 bases; nucleotides outside the gene matches: 12. This CDR3 reads CASSPGRLAGGPGEQYF. The CDR3 DNA follows: TGTGCCAGCAGCCCCGGCCGACTAGCGGGAGGGCCGGGCGAGCAGTACTTC.

The gene calls are TRBV18 and TRBJ2-2; perhaps TRBD1 as D (5 bases). In germline, CDR1 is KGHSH, CDR2 LQKENI. With 3 bases removed from V and 3 bases from J, the gap between germline ends came to 8 bases. This CDR3 is built from 14 residues. CDR3 nucleotides: TGTGCCAGCTCACCGCGACAGTACACCGGGGAGCTGTTTTTT. Its protein is CASSPRQYTGELFF.

The rearrangement uses TRBV13 and TRBJ2-7, with 9 bases aligning to TRBD1. The CDR3 is 13 amino acids. The V gene's germline CDR1 is PRHDT and CDR2 FYEKMQ (reference sequence). V lost 3 bases and J lost 5; bases outside the gene matches: 2. CDR3 coding DNA: TGTGCCAGCAGCTTTGGACAGGGGAACGAGCAGTACTTC. This gives the protein CASSFGQGNEQYF.

This clone was seen more than once but under ten times. V usage is TRBV9 and J usage is TRBJ1-5; D unresolved. CDR1 is SGDLS and CDR2 is YYNGEE in the germline V gene. The CDR3 contains 15 residues. The V and J ends lost 0 bases and 4 bases respectively, with 11 bases between them. The CDR3: CASSVDLGWNQPQHF. The CDR3 bases are TGTGCCAGCAGCGTAGATTTAGGGTGGAATCAGCCCCAGCATTTT.